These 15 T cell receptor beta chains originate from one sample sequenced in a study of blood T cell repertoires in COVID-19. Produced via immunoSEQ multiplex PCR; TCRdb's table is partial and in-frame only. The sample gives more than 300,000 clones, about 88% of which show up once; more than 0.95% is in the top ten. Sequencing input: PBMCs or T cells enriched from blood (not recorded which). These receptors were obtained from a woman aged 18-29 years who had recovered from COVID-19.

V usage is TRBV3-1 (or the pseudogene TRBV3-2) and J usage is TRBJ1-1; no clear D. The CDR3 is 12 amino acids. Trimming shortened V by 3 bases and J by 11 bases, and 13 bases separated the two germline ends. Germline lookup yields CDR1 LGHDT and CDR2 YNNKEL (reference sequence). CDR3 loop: CASSHPYSEAFF. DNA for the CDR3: TGTGCCAGCAGCCACCCCTATAGTGAGGCTTTCTTT.

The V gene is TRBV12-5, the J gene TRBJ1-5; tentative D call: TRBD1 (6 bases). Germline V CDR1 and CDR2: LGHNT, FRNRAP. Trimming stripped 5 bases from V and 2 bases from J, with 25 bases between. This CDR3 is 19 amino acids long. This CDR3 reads CASGAPPIRLAGGNQPQHF. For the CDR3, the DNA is TGTGCTAGTGGTGCTCCACCGATCCGACTCGCAGGGGGCAATCAGCCCCAGCATTTT. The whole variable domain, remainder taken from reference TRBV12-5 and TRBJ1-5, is DARVTQTPRHKVTEMGQEVTMRCQPILGHNTVFWYRQTMMQGLELLAYFRNRAPLDDSGMPKDRFSAEMPDATLATLKIQPSEPRDSAVYFCASGAPPIRLAGGNQPQHFGDGTRLSIL.

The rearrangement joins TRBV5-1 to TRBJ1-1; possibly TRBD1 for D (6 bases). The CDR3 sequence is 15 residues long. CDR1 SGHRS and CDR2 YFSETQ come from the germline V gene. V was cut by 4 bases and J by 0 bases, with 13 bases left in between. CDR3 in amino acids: CASSPGAAMNTEAFF. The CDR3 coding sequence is TGCGCCAGCAGCCCAGGGGCGGCTATGAACACTGAAGCTTTCTTT.

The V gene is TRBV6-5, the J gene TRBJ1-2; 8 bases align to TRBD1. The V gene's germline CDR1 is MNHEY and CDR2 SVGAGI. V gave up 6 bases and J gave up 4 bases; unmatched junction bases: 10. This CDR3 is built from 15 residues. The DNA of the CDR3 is TGTGCCAGCAGGGTAACCGGGACAGGTCTCTATGGCTACACCTTC. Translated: CASRVTGTGLYGYTF.

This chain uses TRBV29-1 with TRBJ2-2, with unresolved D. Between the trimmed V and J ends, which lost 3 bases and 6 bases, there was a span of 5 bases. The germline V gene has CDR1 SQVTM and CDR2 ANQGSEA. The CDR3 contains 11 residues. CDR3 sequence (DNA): TGCAGCGTTGACACTGCCGGGGAGCTGTTTTTT. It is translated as CSVDTAGELFF.

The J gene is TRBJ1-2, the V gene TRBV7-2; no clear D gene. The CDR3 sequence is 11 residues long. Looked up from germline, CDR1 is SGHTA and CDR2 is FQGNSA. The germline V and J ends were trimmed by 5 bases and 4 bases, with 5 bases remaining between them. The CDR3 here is CASSRSYGYTF. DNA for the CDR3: TGTGCCAGCAGCCGCAGCTATGGCTACACCTTC.

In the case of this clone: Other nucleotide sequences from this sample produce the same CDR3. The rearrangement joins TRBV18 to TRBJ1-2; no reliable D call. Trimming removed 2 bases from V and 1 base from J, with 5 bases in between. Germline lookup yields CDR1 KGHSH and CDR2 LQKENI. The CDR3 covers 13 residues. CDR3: CASSPEGNYGYTF. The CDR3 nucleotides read TGTGCCAGCTCACCAGAGGGTAACTATGGCTACACCTTC.

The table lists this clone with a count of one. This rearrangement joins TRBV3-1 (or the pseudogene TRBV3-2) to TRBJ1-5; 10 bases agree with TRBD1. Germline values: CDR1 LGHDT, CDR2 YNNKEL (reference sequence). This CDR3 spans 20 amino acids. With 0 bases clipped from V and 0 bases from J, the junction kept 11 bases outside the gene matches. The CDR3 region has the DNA TGTGCCAGCAGCCAAGATAAGGGGACAGGGGAGCGGGTTAGCAATCAGCCCCAGCATTTT. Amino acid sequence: CASSQDKGTGERVSNQPQHF.

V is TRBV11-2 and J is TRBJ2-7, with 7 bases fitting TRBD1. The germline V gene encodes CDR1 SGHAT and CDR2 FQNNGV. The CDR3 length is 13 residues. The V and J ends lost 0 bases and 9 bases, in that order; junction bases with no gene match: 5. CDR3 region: CASSLDQGVGQYF. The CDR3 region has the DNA TGTGCCAGCAGCTTAGATCAGGGGGTTGGGCAGTACTTC.

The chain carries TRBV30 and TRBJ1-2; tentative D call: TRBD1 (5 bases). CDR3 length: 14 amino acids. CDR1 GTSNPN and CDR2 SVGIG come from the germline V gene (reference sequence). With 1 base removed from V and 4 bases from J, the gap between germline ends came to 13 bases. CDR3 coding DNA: TGTGCCTGGAGTGACCCGACAGTGGCCTATGGCTACACCTTC. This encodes CAWSDPTVAYGYTF.

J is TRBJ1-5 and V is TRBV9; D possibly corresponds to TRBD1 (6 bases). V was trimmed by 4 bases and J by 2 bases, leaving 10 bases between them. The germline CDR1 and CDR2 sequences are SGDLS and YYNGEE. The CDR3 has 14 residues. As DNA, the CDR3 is TGTGCCAGCAGCCTGGACAGTCGCAATCAGCCCCAGCATTTT. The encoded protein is CASSLDSRNQPQHF. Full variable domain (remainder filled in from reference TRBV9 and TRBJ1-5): DSGVTQTPKHLITATGQRVTLRCSPRSGDLSVYWYQQSLDQGLQFLIQYYNGEERAKGNILERFSAQQFPDLHSELNLSSLELGDSALYFCASSLDSRNQPQHFGDGTRLSIL.

The CDR3 sequence is CASSVGEDTQYF. The CDR3 region has the DNA TGTGCCAGCAGTGTAGGGGAAGATACGCAGTATTTT. The V call is TRBV2, the J call TRBJ2-3; D is perhaps TRBD1 (5 bases). V was pared by 4 bases and J by 5 bases, with 7 bases between. This CDR3 region has 12 residues. Germline V gene data show CDR1 as SNHLY and CDR2 as FYNNEI.

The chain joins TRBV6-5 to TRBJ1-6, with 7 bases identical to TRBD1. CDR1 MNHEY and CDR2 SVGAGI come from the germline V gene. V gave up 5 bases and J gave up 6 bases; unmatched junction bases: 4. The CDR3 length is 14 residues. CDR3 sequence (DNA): TGTGCCAGCAGTCCAGGGACAGCTAATTCACCCCTCCACTTT. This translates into CASSPGTANSPLHF.

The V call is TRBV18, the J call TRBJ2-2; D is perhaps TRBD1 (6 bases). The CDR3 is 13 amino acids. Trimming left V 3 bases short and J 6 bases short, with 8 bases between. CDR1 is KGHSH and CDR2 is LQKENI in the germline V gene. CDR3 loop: CASSPRGSGELFF. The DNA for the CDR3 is TGTGCCAGCTCACCTAGGGGGTCCGGGGAGCTGTTTTTT.

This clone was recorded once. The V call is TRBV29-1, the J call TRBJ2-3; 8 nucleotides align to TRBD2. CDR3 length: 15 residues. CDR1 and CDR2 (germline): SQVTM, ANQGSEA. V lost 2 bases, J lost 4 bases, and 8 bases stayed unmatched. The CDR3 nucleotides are TGCAGCGTTGAAACCAGCGGGGGTAGATCAGATACGCAGTATTTT. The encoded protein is CSVETSGGRSDTQYF.